A single sample is the source of the 25 T cell receptor beta chains below, sequenced in a study of cytomegalovirus exposure and HLA in healthy donors. Both 60 Vbeta primers and 13 Jbeta primers went into the PCR. Assay: immunoSEQ multiplex PCR; the TCRdb copy retains only in-frame clones and omits some. The data hold 150,000 or so clones, with approximately 84% observed a single time. Sequencing was done on a sample of PBMCs. These receptors were obtained from a man between 18 and 29 years old in good health and CMV-seropositive.

This rearrangement joins TRBV5-1 to TRBJ2-1; no definite D call. V dropped 4 bases and J dropped 0 bases, with 11 bases sitting between them. In germline, CDR1 is SGHRS, CDR2 YFSETQ. This CDR3 spans 15 amino acids. The CDR3 loop is CASSPVASSYNEQFF. The CDR3 bases are TGCGCCAGCAGCCCAGTAGCTAGCTCCTACAATGAGCAGTTCTTC.

The chain is built from TRBV5-1 and TRBJ2-7, with unresolved D. With 1 base removed from V and 5 bases from J, the gap between germline ends came to 16 bases. The CDR3 has 15 residues. Germline values: CDR1 SGHRS, CDR2 YFSETQ. The CDR3 DNA reads TGCGCCAGCAGCTTGTTTACAGACCCCACCGACGAGCAGTACTTC. It is translated as CASSLFTDPTDEQYF. Full variable domain (remainder filled in from reference TRBV5-1 and TRBJ2-7): KAGVTQTPRYLIKTRGQQVTLSCSPISGHRSVSWYQQTPGQGLQFLFEYFSETQRNKGNFPGRFSGRQFSNSRSEMNVSTLELGDSALYLCASSLFTDPTDEQYFGPGTRLTVT.

V gene TRBV6-6 combines with J gene TRBJ2-4; D possibly corresponds to TRBD1 (5 bases). Trimming removed 4 bases from V and 6 bases from J, with 7 bases in between. The CDR3 spans 12 residues. The germline CDR1 and CDR2 sequences are MNHNY and SVGAGI (reference sequence). The CDR3 nucleotides read TGTGCCAGCAGTTTGGGGCTAAACATTCAGTACTTC. The encoded protein is CASSLGLNIQYF.

This sequence joins TRBV11-2 and TRBJ1-4; D is perhaps TRBD1 (6 bases). Trimming took off 1 base at V and 3 bases at J, with 6 bases between the two ends. This CDR3 comprises 14 residues. The germline V gene encodes CDR1 SGHAT and CDR2 FQNNGV. The CDR3 loop reads CASSLGGPNEKLFF. CDR3 coding DNA: TGTGCCAGCAGCTTAGGGGGGCCTAATGAAAAACTGTTTTTT.

This clone occurred once. Additional DNA sequences in this sample encode the identical CDR3. The chain links TRBV11-3 to TRBJ2-3; TRBD2 agrees at 12 bases. Germline V gene data show CDR1 as SGHNT and CDR2 as YENEEA. The CDR3 length is 16 residues. V was clipped by 5 bases and J by 4 bases; unmatched bases: 7. CDR3 protein: CASSPTTSGGADTQYF. CDR3 DNA sequence: TGTGCCAGCAGCCCCACGACTAGCGGGGGAGCAGATACGCAGTATTTT.

The chain carries TRBV6-5 and TRBJ2-2, with D uncertain. Germline V gives CDR1 MNHEY, CDR2 SVGAGI. The V gene lost 5 bases and the J gene lost 5 bases, with 15 bases spanning the gap. The CDR3 has 15 residues. CDR3 in DNA: TGTGCCAGCAGTCCACAGTGGGTAGAAACCGGGGAGCTGTTTTTT. This gives the protein CASSPQWVETGELFF.

The gene calls are TRBV5-6 and TRBJ2-7, with TRBD1 identical over 11 bases. CDR1 is SGHDT, CDR2 YYEEEE, per germline. Trimming at V came to 4 bases and at J to 3 bases, leaving 6 bases not matched to a gene. This CDR3 contains 15 residues. DNA for the CDR3: TGTGCCAGCAGCCCGGACAGGGGGCCCATCTACGAGCAGTACTTC. Translation: CASSPDRGPIYEQYF.

The V call is TRBV13, the J call TRBJ2-1; D is undetermined. This CDR3 comprises 12 residues. Trimming removed 7 bases at V and 6 bases at J, with 10 bases between. Germline assignment: CDR1 PRHDT and CDR2 FYEKMQ (reference sequence). In DNA form, the CDR3 reads TGTGCCAGCATTCGTTCCCGCAATGAGCAGTTCTTC. This sequence encodes CASIRSRNEQFF.

The chain joins TRBV7-2 to TRBJ1-1; a possible D gene is TRBD1 (6 bases). V gave up 1 base and J gave up 0 bases, with 9 bases separating them. The CDR3 runs to 15 residues. The germline CDR1 and CDR2 sequences are SGHTA and FQGNSA. CDR3 in DNA: TGTGCCAGCAGCTTAGACAGGGTTTTGAACACTGAAGCTTTCTTT. Its protein product is CASSLDRVLNTEAFF.

This chain uses TRBV11-2 with TRBJ2-1; D is ambiguous. The CDR3 has 15 residues. Germline V gene sequence: CDR1 SGHAT, CDR2 FQNNGV. V lost 1 base to trimming and J lost 6 bases, with 13 bases between them. CDR3 loop: CASSLVASAVNEQFF. The DNA of the CDR3 is TGTGCCAGCAGCTTAGTAGCTTCCGCTGTCAATGAGCAGTTCTTC.

The rearrangement uses TRBV7-2 and TRBJ1-2; TRBD1 matches at 8 bases. This CDR3 region has 16 residues. J lost 2 bases, V lost 4 bases, and 9 bases had no gene match. Germline loops: CDR1 SGHTA, CDR2 FQGNSA. CDR3 sequence reads: CASSSDWTGSNYGYTF. The CDR3 DNA follows: TGTGCCAGCAGCTCAGACTGGACAGGGTCGAACTATGGCTACACCTTC.

The genes are TRBV6-1 and TRBJ2-2; D perhaps matches TRBD1 (6 bases). Germline values: CDR1 MNHNS, CDR2 SASEGT. The ends were cut back, 2 bases at V and 5 bases at J, with 15 bases in the middle. The CDR3 runs to 16 residues. The CDR3 bases are TGTGCCAGCAGTGAATTTTGGACAGCGGATACCGGGGAGCTGTTTTTT. Translated: CASSEFWTADTGELFF.

The V gene is TRBV9, the J gene TRBJ2-2; D is undetermined. Germline loops: CDR1 SGDLS, CDR2 YYNGEE. The CDR3 length is 11 residues. Trimming took 5 bases from V and 13 from J, leaving 12 bases between them. This CDR3 reads CASRPELALFF. In DNA form, the CDR3 reads TGTGCCAGCAGACCGGAATTAGCGCTGTTTTTT.

V usage is TRBV7-9 and J usage is TRBJ2-3, with D unresolved. The CDR3 extends over 14 amino acids. Germline loops: CDR1 SEHNR, CDR2 FQNEAQ (reference sequence). Trimming took off 3 bases at V and 0 bases at J, with 7 bases between the two ends. Here the CDR3 reads CASSFRPSTDTQYF. The CDR3 region has the DNA TGTGCCAGCAGCTTCAGGCCGAGCACAGATACGCAGTATTTT.

The CDR3 DNA reads as TGTGCCAGCAGCTTAGGGCTCCTAGAGACCCAGTACTTC. Translating it yields CASSLGLLETQYF. The V and J genes are TRBV7-8 and TRBJ2-5, with D uncertain. The CDR3 is 13 amino acids. V was cut by 1 base and J by 4 bases, with 7 bases left in between. Germline values: CDR1 SGHVS, CDR2 FQNEAQ.

This sequence joins TRBV6-5 and TRBJ1-1, with 9 nucleotides matching TRBD1. Germline V lookup: CDR1 MNHEY, CDR2 SVGAGI. The CDR3 consists of 14 residues. V lost 10 bases to trimming and J lost 0 bases; unmatched junction nucleotides: 6. As DNA, the CDR3 is TGTGCCACCCTTCGGGACAGGGTGAACACTGAAGCTTTCTTT. Its protein product is CATLRDRVNTEAFF.

The V call is TRBV11-3, the J call TRBJ2-2, with D unresolved. V was clipped by 5 bases and J by 1 base, with 2 bases between them. CDR3 size: 12 residues. CDR1 and CDR2 (germline): SGHNT, YENEEA. In nucleotides, the CDR3 is TGTGCCAGCAGCCGGAACACCGGGGAGCTGTTTTTT. It translates to CASSRNTGELFF.

A single count supports this clone. The chain carries TRBV9 and TRBJ2-1; 8 bases agree with TRBD2. The CDR3 contains 15 residues. After removal of 4 bases from V and 7 bases from J, the junction contained 10 bases not matched to a gene. The V gene's germline CDR1 is SGDLS and CDR2 YYNGEE. The CDR3 is CASSSLGGEWNEQFF. DNA for the CDR3: TGTGCCAGCAGCTCCCTCGGGGGGGAATGGAATGAGCAGTTCTTC. The whole variable domain, remainder taken from reference TRBV9 and TRBJ2-1, is DSGVTQTPKHLITATGQRVTLRCSPRSGDLSVYWYQQSLDQGLQFLIQYYNGEERAKGNILERFSAQQFPDLHSELNLSSLELGDSALYFCASSSLGGEWNEQFFGPGTRLTVL.

This clone was counted a single time. This chain connects TRBV19 to TRBJ1-5; 8 bases fit TRBD1. V was pared by 5 bases and J by 6 bases, with 6 bases of the junction left unmatched. CDR3 size: 14 residues. Germline V gene lookup returns CDR1 LNHDA and CDR2 SQIVND (reference sequence). The CDR3 bases are TGTGCCAGTAGTCTCCGGACAGGGACTCAGCCCCAGCATTTT. Translation: CASSLRTGTQPQHF.

The rearrangement uses TRBV19 and TRBJ1-5, with 9 bases lining up with TRBD1. The CDR3 spans 14 residues. The germline V gene encodes CDR1 LNHDA and CDR2 SQIVND (reference sequence). V was clipped by 6 bases and J by 1 base; unmatched bases: 1. CDR3 bases: TGTGCCAGTAGACAGGGGGCGAGCAATCAGCCCCAGCATTTT. This encodes CASRQGASNQPQHF. Looking up the rest from reference TRBV19 and TRBJ1-5 gives the full variable domain: DGGITQSPKYLFRKEGQNVTLSCEQNLNHDAMYWYRQDPGQGLRLIYYSQIVNDFQKGDIAEGYSVSREKKESFPLTVTSAQKNPTAFYLCASRQGASNQPQHFGDGTRLSIL.

CDR3 nucleotide sequence: TGTGCCAGCAGTTACTCCGGCAGGGGCGGTCAGCCCCAGCATTTT. Amino acids: CASSYSGRGGQPQHF. The genes are TRBV6-5 and TRBJ1-5; D may be TRBD1 (6 bases). This CDR3 is 15 amino acids long. Germline CDR1 and CDR2: MNHEY and SVGAGI. V shed 0 bases and J shed 6 bases, with 12 bases lying between them.

The chain uses TRBV5-1 and TRBJ2-7; 8 bases match TRBD1. Germline CDR1 and CDR2: SGHRS and YFSETQ. This CDR3 comprises 15 residues. The trim removed 1 base at V and 3 bases at J, leaving 6 bases unmatched. In nucleotides, the CDR3 is TGCGCCAGCAGCTTGTTAGGGGACAGGCGCTACGAGCAGTACTTC. It translates to CASSLLGDRRYEQYF.

This chain links TRBV6-1 with TRBJ1-6; 7 bases map to TRBD1. The CDR3 sequence is 14 residues long. With V trimmed by 5 bases and J by 9 bases, 7 bases remained unmatched. Germline CDR1 is MNHNS and CDR2 is SASEGT. The CDR3 DNA sequence: TGTGCCAGCAGTAAGGCAGGGGGTACTTCACCCCTCCACTTT. Protein: CASSKAGGTSPLHF.

The V and J genes are TRBV11-2 and TRBJ2-7; 9 nucleotides agree with TRBD1. The germline gives CDR1 SGHAT, CDR2 FQNNGV. The CDR3 totals 14 residues. The ends lost 6 bases at V and 6 bases at J; junction bases unmatched: 9. The CDR3: CASSQDRGVIEQYF. In DNA, the CDR3 is TGTGCCAGCAGTCAGGACAGGGGTGTGATCGAGCAGTACTTC.

V usage is TRBV19 and J usage is TRBJ1-3; D ambiguous. Between the trimmed V and J ends, which lost 4 bases and 4 bases, there was a span of 8 bases. Germline CDR1 and CDR2: LNHDA and SQIVND (reference sequence). This CDR3 has 13 residues. The CDR3 nucleotides are TGTGCCAGTAGTACTACCCCCGGAAACACCATATATTTT. Amino acids: CASSTTPGNTIYF. Drawing the rest from reference TRBV19 and TRBJ1-3, the complete variable domain is DGGITQSPKYLFRKEGQNVTLSCEQNLNHDAMYWYRQDPGQGLRLIYYSQIVNDFQKGDIAEGYSVSREKKESFPLTVTSAQKNPTAFYLCASSTTPGNTIYFGEGSWLTVV.